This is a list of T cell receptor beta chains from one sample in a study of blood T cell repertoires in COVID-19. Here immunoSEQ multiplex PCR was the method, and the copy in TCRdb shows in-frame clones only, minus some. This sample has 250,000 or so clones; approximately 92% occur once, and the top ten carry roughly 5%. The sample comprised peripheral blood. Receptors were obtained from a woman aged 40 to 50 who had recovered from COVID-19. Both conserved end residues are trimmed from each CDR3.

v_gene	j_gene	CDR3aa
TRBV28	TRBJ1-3	ASSSFPGQGVNTIY
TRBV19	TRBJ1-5	ASTIRVDSISNQPQH
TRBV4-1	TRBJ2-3	ASSQTLPILAGVTDTQY
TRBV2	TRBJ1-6	ASSNPTGGYNSPLH
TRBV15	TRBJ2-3	ATSGLPLTDTQY
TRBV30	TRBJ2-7	AWRGQGYEQY
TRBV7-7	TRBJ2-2	ASSLGLPNTGELF
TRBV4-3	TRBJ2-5	ASSQEIAVKTQY
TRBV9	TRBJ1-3	ASSVGGGPSGNTIY
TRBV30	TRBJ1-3	ALGHAMATIY
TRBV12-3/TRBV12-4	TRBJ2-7	ASTLSAGPQY
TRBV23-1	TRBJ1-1	ASPVGTEAF
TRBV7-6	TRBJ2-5	ASSLQSGGPGETQY
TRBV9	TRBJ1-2	ASSADHQAPAREGYT
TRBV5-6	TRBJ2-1	ASSPGQGYNEQF
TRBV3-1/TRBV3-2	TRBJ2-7	ASSRSSGGNEQY
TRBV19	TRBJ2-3	ASSMQTGGADTQY
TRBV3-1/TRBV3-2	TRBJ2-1	ASSHPSGGAYNEQF
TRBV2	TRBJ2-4	ASSEAGAIAGKNIQY
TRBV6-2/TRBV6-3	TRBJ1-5	ASSFLWTGSNQPQH
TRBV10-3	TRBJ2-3	AISESLAGSADTQY
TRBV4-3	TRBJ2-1	ASSQVAGVGNEQF
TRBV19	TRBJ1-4	ASRVRINEKLF
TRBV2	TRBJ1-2	ASTKTGEAPYGYT
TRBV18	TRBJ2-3	ASSPLSGLSTDTQY
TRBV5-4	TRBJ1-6	ASSNGQGRTSPLH
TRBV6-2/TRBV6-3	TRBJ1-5	ASTPTGTLQPQH
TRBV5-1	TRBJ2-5	ASSLWTSGGVGETQY
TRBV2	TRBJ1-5	ASSEQGQNQPQH
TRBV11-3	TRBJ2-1	ASSGGTGYGDEQF
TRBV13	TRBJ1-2	ASSYKTGLYGYT
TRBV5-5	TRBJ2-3	ASSLAGGGGGTDTQY
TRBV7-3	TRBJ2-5	ASSLMGGFQETQY
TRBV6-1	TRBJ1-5	ASSESLVTFPQH
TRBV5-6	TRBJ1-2	ASSLDRGGYT
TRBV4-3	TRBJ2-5	ASSQKAGGETQY
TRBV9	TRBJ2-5	ASSVVGGVGETQY
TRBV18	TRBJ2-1	ASSRLPGLASEGEQF
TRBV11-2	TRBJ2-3	ASSFGRLAGGLADTQY
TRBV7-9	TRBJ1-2	ASSLETGDGYT